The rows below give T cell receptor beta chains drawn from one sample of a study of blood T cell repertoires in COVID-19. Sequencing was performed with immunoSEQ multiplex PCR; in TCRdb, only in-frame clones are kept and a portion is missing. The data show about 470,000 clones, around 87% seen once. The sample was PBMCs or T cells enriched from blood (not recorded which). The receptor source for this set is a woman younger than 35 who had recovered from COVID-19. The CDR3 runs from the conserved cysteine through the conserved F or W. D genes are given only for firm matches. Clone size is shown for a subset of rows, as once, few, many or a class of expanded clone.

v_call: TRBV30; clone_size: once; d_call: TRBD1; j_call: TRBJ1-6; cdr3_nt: TGTGCCTGGAGCGCCTCTGGACAGGTCTATAATTCACCCCTCCACTTT; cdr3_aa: CAWSASGQVYNSPLHF
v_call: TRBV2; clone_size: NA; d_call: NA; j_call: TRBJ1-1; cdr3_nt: TGTGCCAGCACCTCAATCAGGGTGAACACTGAAGCTTTCTTT; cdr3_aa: CASTSIRVNTEAFF
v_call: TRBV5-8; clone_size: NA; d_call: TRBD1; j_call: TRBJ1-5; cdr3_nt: TGTGCCAGCAGCGTACAGGGGGCCGCTCAGCCCCAGCATTTT; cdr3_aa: CASSVQGAAQPQHF
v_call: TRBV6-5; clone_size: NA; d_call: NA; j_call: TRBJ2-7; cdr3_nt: TGTGCCAGCAGTTGGGGGCTAGCCTACGAGCAGTACTTC; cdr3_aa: CASSWGLAYEQYF
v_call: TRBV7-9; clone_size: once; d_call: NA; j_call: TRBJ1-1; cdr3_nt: TGTGCCAGCAGCGATGGACAGAGAGCTTTCTTT; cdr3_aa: CASSDGQRAFF
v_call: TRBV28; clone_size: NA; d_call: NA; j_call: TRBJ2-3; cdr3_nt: TGTGCCAGCAGTTTATTGACTACTTATACGCAGTATTTT; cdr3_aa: CASSLLTTYTQYF
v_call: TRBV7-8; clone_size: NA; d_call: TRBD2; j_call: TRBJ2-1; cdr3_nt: TGTGCCAGCAGCTCCCCGGGGGGGGGCTCCTACAATGAGCAGTTCTTC; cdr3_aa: CASSSPGGGSYNEQFF
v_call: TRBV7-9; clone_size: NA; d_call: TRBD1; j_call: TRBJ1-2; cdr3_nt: TGTGCCAGCAGCCCCCAGGGACAGTCGCCCTATGGCTACACCTTC; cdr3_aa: CASSPQGQSPYGYTF
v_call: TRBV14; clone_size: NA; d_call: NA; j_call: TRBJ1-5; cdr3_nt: TGTGCCAGCAGCCAGGAGGTCGGTCAGCCCCAGCATTTT; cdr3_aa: CASSQEVGQPQHF
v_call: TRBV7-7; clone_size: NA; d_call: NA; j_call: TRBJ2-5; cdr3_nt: TGTGCCAGCAGCTTTAGTGGCGGCCCCCAAGAGACCCAGTACTTC; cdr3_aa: CASSFSGGPQETQYF
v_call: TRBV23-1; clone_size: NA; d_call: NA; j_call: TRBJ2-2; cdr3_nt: TGCGCCAGCAGGAGGAGTCAAATACGCAGGGGAGATAAGATCACCGGGGAGCTGTTTTTT; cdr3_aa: CASRRSQIRRGDKITGELFF
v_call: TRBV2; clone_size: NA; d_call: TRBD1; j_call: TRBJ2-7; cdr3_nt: TGTGCCAGCTCGCGGGACAGGGACGAGCAGTACTTC; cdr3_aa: CASSRDRDEQYF
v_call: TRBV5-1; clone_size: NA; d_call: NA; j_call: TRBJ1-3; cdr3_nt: TGCGCCAGCAGCTTGACAGGGACGGGAATAGGAAACACCATATATTTT; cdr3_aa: CASSLTGTGIGNTIYF
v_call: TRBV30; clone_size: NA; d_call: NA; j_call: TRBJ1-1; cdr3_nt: TGTGCCTGGAGTGTCAAAGCGAACACTGAAGCTTTCTTT; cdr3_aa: CAWSVKANTEAFF
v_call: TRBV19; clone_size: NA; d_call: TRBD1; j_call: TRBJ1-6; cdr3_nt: TGTGCCAGTAGTGGATCTCAGGGGGAGGATTCACCCCTCCACTTT; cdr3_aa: CASSGSQGEDSPLHF
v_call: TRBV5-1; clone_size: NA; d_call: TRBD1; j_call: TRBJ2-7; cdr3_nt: TGCGCCAGCAGCCAATATGAGACAGGGTTTTCCTACGAGCAGTACTTC; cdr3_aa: CASSQYETGFSYEQYF
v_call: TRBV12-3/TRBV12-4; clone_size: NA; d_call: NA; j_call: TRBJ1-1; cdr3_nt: TGTGCCAGCAGTTCAGGGGCGAACACTGAAGCTTTCTTT; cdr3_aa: CASSSGANTEAFF
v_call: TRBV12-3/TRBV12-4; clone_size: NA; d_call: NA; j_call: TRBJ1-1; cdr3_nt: TGTGCCAGCAGCAAGGGACTGCTCACTGAAGCTTTCTTT; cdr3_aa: CASSKGLLTEAFF
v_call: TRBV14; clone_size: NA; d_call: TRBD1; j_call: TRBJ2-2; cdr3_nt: TGTGCCAGCAGCCAGAGAAGAATGACAGGGGGTGTCACCGGGGAGCTGTTTTTT; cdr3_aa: CASSQRRMTGGVTGELFF
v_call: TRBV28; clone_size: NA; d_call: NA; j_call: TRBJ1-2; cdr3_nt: TGTGCCAGCAGTCTGACGGAGAATGGCTACACCTTC; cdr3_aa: CASSLTENGYTF
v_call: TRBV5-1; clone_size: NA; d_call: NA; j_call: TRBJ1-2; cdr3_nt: TGCGCCAGCAGCTTGATAGCCGACTATGGCTACACCTTC; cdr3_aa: CASSLIADYGYTF
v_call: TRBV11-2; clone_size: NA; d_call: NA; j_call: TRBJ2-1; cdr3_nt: TGTGCCAGCAAGTCCATCGGGAAGAACAATGAGCAGTTCTTC; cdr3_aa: CASKSIGKNNEQFF
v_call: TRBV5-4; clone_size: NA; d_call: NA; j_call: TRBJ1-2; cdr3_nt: TGTGCCAGCAGCTTGCCGGGAGGGGGCTATGGCTACACCTTC; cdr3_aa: CASSLPGGGYGYTF
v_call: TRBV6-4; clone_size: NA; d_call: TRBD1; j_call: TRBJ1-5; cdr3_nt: TGTGCCACCCCGGGACAGGGGTGGGCTCGTAGCAATCAGCCCCAGCATTTT; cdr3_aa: CATPGQGWARSNQPQHF
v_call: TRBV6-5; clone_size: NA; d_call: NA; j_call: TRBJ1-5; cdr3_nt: TGTGCCAGCAGTTACGTACAAGGGGACAATCAGCCCCAGCATTTT; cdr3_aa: CASSYVQGDNQPQHF
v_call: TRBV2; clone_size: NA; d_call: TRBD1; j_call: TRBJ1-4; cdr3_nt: TGTGCCAGCAGCCCGGACAGGGGGAATGAAAAACTGTTTTTT; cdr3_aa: CASSPDRGNEKLFF
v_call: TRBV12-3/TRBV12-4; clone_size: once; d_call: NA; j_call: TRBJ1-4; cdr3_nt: TGTGCCAGCAGTTTCGACAGGTTCGAAAAACTGTTTTTT; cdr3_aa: CASSFDRFEKLFF
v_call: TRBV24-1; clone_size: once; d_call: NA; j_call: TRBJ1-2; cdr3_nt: TGTGCCACCAGTGGGGCAGCTTGGCTAGGCTACACCTTC; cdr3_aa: CATSGAAWLGYTF
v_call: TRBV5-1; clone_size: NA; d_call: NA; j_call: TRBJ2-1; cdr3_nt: TGCGCCAGCAGCTTGCCGGGGGGCGCCTACAATGAGCAGTTCTTC; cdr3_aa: CASSLPGGAYNEQFF
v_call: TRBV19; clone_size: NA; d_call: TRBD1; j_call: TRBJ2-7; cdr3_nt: TGTGCCAGTAGCCAGGGGGTAGGGGTGTCCTACGAGCAGTACTTC; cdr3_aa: CASSQGVGVSYEQYF
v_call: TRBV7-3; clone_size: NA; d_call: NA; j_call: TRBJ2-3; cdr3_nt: TGTGCCAGCAGCCCCTCAAAGGGGGTCGGGGATACGCAGTATTTT; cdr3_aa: CASSPSKGVGDTQYF
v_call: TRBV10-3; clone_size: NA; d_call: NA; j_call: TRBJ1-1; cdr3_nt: TGTGCCATCAGTGGGGGGGAAGAGGAAGCTTTCTTT; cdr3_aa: CAISGGEEEAFF
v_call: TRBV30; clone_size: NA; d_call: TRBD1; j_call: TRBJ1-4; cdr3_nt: TGTGCCTGGAGTGAGACGTTCGCCGGGACAGATAATGAAAAACTGTTTTTT; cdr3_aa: CAWSETFAGTDNEKLFF
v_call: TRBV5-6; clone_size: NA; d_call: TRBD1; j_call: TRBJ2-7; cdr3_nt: TGTGCCAGCAGCTTACCCCGGACAGGGGATTTCTACGAGCAGTACTTC; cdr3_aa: CASSLPRTGDFYEQYF
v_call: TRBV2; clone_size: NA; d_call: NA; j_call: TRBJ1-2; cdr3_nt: TGTGCCAGCCACAGGACAAACTATGGCTACACCTTC; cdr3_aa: CASHRTNYGYTF
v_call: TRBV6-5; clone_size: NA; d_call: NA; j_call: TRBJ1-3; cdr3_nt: TGTGCCAGCCAAAGGGCCGTAGCGGGGGGGAACACCATATATTTT; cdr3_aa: CASQRAVAGGNTIYF
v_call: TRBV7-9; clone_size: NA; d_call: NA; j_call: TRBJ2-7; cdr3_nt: TGTGCCAGCAGCTTGCAGTCTGGTGCAGCCTACGAGCAGTACTTC; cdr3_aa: CASSLQSGAAYEQYF
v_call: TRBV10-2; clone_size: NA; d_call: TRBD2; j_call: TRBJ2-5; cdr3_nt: TGCGCCGCCTCTCTTCGAACGGGGGGAAGTGAGACCCAGTACTTC; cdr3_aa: CAASLRTGGSETQYF
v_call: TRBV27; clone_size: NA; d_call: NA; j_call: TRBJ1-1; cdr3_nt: TGTGCCAGTTGGCCCGGGGGGGAAGATATCACTGAAGCTTTCTTT; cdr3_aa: CASWPGGEDITEAFF
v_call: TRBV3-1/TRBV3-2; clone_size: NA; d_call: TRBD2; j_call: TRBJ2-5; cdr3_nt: TGTGCCAGCAGCCAAGAGGGACTAGCGTCGGAGACCCAGTACTTC; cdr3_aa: CASSQEGLASETQYF
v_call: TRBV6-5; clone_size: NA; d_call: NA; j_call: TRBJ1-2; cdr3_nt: TGTGCCAGCAGTTCGACAGCTAACTATGGCTACACCTTC; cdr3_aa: CASSSTANYGYTF
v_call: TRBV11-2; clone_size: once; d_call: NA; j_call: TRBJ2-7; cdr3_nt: TGTGCCAGCATCGGAGGGTACTCCTACGAGCAGTACTTC; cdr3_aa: CASIGGYSYEQYF
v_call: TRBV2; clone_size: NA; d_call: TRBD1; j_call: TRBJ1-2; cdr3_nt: TGTGCCAGCAGCCCCACGACAGGGTCGCCTTTGGGCTACACCTTC; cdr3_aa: CASSPTTGSPLGYTF
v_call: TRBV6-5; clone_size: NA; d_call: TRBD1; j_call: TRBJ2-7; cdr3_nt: TGTGCCAGCAGCTACGACAGGGAAATTGACTACGAGCAGTACTTC; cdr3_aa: CASSYDREIDYEQYF
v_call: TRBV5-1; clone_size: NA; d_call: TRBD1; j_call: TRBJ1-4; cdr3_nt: TGCGCCAGCAGCAGCTCCGGGACAGGGAATGAAAAACTGTTTTTT; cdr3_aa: CASSSSGTGNEKLFF
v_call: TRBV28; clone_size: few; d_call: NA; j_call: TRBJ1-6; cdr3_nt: TGTGCCAGCAGTTTAGGGTCCAGGGGTTACTCACCCCTCCACTTT; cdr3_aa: CASSLGSRGYSPLHF
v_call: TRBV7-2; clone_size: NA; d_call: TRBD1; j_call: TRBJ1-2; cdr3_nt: TGTGCCAGCAGTCCACAGGGGCCGGAGGGCTACACCTTC; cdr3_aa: CASSPQGPEGYTF
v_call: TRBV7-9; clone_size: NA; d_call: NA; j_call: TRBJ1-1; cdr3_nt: TGTGCCAGCAGCCAAATGGGCCCTGAAGCTTTCTTT; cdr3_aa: CASSQMGPEAFF
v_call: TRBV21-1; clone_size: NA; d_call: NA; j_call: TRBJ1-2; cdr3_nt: TGTGCCAGCAGCCCTGGAACAGGGGGCGAAGATGGCTACACCTTC; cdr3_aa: CASSPGTGGEDGYTF
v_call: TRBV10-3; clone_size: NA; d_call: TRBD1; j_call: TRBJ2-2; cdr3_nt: TGTGCCATCGGGGCAGGGGGCAACACCGGGGAGCTGTTTTTT; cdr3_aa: CAIGAGGNTGELFF
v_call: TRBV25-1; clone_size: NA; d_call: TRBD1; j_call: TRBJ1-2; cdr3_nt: TGTGCCAGCAGTGAACTGGGACAGGGGAGGGCAGGCTATGGCTACACCTTC; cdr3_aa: CASSELGQGRAGYGYTF
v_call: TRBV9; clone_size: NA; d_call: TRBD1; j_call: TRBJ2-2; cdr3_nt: TGTGCCAGCAGCGGGGGGACAGGGGCTCGCACCGGGGAGCTGTTTTTT; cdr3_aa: CASSGGTGARTGELFF
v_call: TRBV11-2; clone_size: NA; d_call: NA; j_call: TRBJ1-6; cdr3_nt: TGTGCCAGCAGCTTAGGGGCGCCCCTCCACTTT; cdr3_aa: CASSLGAPLHF
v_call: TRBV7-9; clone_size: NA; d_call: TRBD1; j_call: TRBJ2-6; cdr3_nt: TGTGCCAGCAGCTCACTTTTAGGACAGGAAGACTCTGGGGCCAACGTCCTGACTTTC; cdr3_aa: CASSSLLGQEDSGANVLTF